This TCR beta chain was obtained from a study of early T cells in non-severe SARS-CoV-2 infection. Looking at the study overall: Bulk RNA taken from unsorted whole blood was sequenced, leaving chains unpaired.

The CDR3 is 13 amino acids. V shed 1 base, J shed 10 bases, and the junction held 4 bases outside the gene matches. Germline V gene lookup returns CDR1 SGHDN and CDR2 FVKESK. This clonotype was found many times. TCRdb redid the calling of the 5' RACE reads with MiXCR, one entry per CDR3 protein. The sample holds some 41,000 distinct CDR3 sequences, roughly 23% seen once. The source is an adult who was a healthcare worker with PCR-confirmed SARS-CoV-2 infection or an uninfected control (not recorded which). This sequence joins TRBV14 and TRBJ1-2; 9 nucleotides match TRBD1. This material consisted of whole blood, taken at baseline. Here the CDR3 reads CASSQGTGASYTF. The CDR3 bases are TGTGCCAGCAGCCAAGGGACAGGGGCTTCCTACACCTTC. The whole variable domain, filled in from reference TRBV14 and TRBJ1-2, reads EAGVTQFPSHSVIEKGQTVTLRCDPISGHDNLYWYRRVMGKEIKFLLHFVKESKQDESGMPNNRFLAERTGGTYSTLKVQPAELEDSGVYFCASSQGTGASYTFGSGTRLTVV.